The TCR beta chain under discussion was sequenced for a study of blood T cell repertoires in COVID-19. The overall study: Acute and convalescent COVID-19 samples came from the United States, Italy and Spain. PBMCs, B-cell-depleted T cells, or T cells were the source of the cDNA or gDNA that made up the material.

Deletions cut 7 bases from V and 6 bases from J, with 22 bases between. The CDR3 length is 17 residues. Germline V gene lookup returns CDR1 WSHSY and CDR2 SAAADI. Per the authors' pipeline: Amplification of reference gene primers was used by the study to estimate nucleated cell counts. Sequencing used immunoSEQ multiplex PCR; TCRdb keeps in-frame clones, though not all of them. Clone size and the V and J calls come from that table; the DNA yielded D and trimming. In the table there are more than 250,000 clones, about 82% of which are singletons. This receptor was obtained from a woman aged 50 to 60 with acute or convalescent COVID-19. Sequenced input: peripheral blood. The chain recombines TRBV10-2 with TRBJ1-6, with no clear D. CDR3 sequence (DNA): TGCGCCAGCATGCGCTCCGTAGACACCAATCTTAATTCACCCCTCCACTTT. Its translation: CASMRSVDTNLNSPLHF.